This is a list of T cell receptor beta chains from one sample in a study of cytomegalovirus exposure and HLA in healthy donors. Assay used: immunoSEQ multiplex PCR; TCRdb lists only in-frame clones, some missing. The sample lists about 170,000 clones, roughly 85% occurring once. Specimen: PBMCs. Receptors were obtained from a boy under 10 years old in good health and CMV-seronegative. CDR3s include the opening cysteine and the closing phenylalanine or tryptophan. The D gene is left open where the match is weak. The size of a clone is reported for some rows only, either as once, few or many, or as a class for expanded clones.

>TRBV5-1|TRBJ1-4|once|-
CASRQGEKLFF
TGCGCCAGCAGGCAGGGGGAAAAACTGTTTTTT
>TRBV15|TRBJ2-7|-|TRBD2
CATSRDTWSGSCEQYF
TGTGCCACCAGCAGAGATACGTGGAGCGGGAGCTGCGAGCAGTACTTC
>TRBV6-1|TRBJ1-1|-|TRBD1
CASSERTGGGNTEAFF
TGTGCCAGCAGTGAACGGACAGGGGGCGGGAACACTGAAGCTTTCTTT
>TRBV7-2|TRBJ2-5|-|TRBD2
CASSQRGGRWETQYF
TGTGCCAGCAGCCAGCGGGGGGGCCGGTGGGAGACCCAGTACTTC
>TRBV2|TRBJ2-7|-|TRBD1
CASSPPGQGAYEQYF
TGTGCCAGCAGCCCACCGGGACAGGGTGCCTACGAGCAGTACTTC
>TRBV15|TRBJ2-7|-|-
CATRTLAASYEQYF
TGTGCCACCAGAACCCTAGCAGCATCCTACGAGCAGTACTTC
>TRBV14|TRBJ1-1|-|-
CASSHSNGEAFF
TGTGCCAGCAGCCATTCTAACGGTGAAGCTTTCTTT
>TRBV6-1|TRBJ1-2|-|-
CASASILRGYTF
TGTGCCAGTGCTAGTATCCTGCGAGGCTACACCTTC
>TRBV5-6|TRBJ2-3|-|-
CASSSTDTQYF
TGTGCCAGCAGCTCAACAGATACGCAGTATTTT
>TRBV25-1|TRBJ1-5|-|TRBD1
CASGTAGTGNQPQHF
TGTGCCAGCGGTACTGCCGGGACAGGCAATCAGCCCCAGCATTTT
>TRBV19|TRBJ1-5|-|-
CASSIGDAGQPQHF
TGTGCCAGTAGTATCGGGGATGCGGGGCAGCCCCAGCATTTT
>TRBV28|TRBJ2-1|-|TRBD2
CASRKRTLSGRYNEQFF
TGTGCCAGCAGGAAGAGGACCCTTAGCGGGAGATACAATGAGCAGTTCTTC
>TRBV5-1|TRBJ2-1|-|-
CASSLEAVGYNEQFF
TGCGCCAGCAGCTTAGAGGCGGTGGGCTACAATGAGCAGTTCTTC
>TRBV6-5|TRBJ1-1|once|-
CASSYSRVNTEAFF
TGTGCCAGCAGTTACTCCCGGGTGAACACTGAAGCTTTCTTT
>TRBV7-9|TRBJ1-1|-|TRBD1
CASRGQGSTEAFF
TGTGCCAGCAGGGGACAGGGGAGCACTGAAGCTTTCTTT
>TRBV5-1|TRBJ2-5|-|-
CASSFGRGAETQYF
TGCGCCAGCAGCTTCGGCAGGGGAGCGGAGACCCAGTACTTC
>TRBV7-9|TRBJ2-5|-|-
CSSSLSVLLETQYF
TGTTCCAGCAGCTTATCTGTACTCTTAGAGACCCAGTACTTC